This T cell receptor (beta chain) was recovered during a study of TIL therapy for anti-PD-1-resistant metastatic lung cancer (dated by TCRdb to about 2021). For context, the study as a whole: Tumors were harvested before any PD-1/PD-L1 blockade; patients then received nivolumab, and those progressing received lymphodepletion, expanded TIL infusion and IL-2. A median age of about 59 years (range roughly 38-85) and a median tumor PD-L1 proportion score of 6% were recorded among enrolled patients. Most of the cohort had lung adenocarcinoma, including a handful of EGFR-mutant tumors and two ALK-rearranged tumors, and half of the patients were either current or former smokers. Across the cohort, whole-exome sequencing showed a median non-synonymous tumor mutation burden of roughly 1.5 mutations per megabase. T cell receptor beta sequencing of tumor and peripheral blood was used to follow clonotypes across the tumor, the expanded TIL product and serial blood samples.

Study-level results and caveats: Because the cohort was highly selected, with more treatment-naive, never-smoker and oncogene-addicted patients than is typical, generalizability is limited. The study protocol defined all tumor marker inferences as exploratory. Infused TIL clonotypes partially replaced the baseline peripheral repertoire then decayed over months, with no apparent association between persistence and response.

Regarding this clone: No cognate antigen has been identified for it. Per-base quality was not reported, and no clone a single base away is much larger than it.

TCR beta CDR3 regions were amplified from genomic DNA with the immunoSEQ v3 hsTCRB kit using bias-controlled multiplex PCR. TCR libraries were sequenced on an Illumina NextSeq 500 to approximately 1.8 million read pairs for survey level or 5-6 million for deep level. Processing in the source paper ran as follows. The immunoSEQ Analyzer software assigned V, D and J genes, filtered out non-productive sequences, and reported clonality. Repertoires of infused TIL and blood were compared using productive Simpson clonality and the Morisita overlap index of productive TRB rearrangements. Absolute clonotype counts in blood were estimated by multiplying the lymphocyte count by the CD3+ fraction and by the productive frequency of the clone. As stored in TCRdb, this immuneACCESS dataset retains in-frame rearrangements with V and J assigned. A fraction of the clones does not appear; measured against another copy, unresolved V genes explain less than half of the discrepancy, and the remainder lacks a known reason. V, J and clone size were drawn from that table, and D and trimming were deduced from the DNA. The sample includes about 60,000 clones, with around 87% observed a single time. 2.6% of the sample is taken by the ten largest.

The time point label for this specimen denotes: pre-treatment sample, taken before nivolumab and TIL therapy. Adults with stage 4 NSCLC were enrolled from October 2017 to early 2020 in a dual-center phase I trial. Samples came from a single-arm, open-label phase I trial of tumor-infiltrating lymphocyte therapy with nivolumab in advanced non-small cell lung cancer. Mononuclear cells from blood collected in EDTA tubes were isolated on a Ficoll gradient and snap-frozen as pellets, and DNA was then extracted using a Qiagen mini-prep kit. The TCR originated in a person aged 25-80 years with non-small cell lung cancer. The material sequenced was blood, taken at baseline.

The CDR3 sequence is CASSYGGGVSGELFF. At the DNA level, the sequence is TGTGCCAGCAGTTATGGAGGAGGGGTGAGCGGGGAGCTGTTTTTT. This chain is built from TRBV6-5 and TRBJ2-2; possibly the D gene is TRBD2, per 6 matching bases. CDR3 length: 15 amino acids, cysteine to phenylalanine. Only CDR3 DNA remains: 45 bases, in frame from the first base. V and J lose 3 bases and 7 bases, and a span of 15 bases separates them. The germline V gene yields MNHEY for CDR1 and SVGAGI for CDR2.